The entry below describes one T cell receptor beta chain. Germline CDR1 MNHEY, CDR2 SVGAGI. CDR3 length equals 15 residues. The germline V and J ends were trimmed by 0 bases and 8 bases, with 16 bases remaining between them. Molecular barcoding with unique molecular identifiers was used for the TCRbeta library. TCRdb re-derived calls from the PCR reads in MiXCR, one entry per CDR3 protein. The data contain about 400,000 distinct CDR3 sequences, roughly 22% of them singletons. The data are from a study of T-cell reconstitution after alpha-beta-depleted transplantation in children. The TCR originated in a human donor who donated a stem cell graft to a child with acute myeloid leukemia. The specimen was PBMCs from the stem cell graft donor, collected from the stem cell graft. The chain is built from TRBV6-5 and TRBJ1-1; D is unresolved. The CDR3 reads CASSYSTGKPFEAFF. The CDR3 DNA follows: TGTGCCAGCAGTTACTCGACGGGCAAACCCTTCGAAGCTTTCTTT.